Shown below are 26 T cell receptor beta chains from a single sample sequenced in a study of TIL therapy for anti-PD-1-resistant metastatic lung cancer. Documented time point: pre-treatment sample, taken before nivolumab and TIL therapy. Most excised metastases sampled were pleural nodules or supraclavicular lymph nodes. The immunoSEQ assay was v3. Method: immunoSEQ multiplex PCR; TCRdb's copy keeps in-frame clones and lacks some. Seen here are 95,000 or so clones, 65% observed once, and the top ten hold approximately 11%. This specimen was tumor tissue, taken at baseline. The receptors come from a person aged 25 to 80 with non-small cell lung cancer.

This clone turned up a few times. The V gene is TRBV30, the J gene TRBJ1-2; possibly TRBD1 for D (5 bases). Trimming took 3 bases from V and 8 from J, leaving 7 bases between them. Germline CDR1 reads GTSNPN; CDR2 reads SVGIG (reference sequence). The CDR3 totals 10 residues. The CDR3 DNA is TGTGCCTGGAGCGGGGGAGGCTACACCTTC. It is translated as CAWSGGGYTF.

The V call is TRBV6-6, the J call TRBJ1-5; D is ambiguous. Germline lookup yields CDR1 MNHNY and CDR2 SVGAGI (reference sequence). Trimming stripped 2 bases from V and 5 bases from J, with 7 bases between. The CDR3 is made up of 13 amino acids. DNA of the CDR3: TGTGCCAGCAGTTACCCGAAGGATCAGCCCCAGCATTTT. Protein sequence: CASSYPKDQPQHF.

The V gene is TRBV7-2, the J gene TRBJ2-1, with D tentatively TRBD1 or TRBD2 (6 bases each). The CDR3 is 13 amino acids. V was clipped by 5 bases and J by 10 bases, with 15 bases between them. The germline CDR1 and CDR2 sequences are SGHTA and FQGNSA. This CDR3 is CASSAATGREQFF. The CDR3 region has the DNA TGTGCCAGCAGCGCCGCAACAGGGAGGGAGCAGTTCTTC.

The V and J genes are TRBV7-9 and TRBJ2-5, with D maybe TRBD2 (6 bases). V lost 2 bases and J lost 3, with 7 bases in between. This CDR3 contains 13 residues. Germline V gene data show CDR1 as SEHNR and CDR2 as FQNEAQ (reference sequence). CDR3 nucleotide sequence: TGTGCCAGCAGCTTATGGGGGGAAGAGACCCAGTACTTC. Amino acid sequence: CASSLWGEETQYF.

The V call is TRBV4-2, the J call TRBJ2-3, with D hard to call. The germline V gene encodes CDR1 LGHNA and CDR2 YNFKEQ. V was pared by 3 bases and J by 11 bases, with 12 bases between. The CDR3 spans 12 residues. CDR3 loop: CASSQRGERQYF. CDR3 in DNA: TGTGCCAGCAGCCAGAGAGGAGAGCGGCAGTATTTT.

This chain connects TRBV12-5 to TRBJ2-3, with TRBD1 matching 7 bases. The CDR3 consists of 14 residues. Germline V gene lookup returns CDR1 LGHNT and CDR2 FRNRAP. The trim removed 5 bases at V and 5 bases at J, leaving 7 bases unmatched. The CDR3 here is CASGPGQHVDTQYF. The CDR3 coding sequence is TGTGCTAGTGGTCCGGGACAGCACGTAGATACGCAGTATTTT.

The CDR3 DNA reads TGTGCCAGCAGTCAGGGGAGGGAAAGAGAAAAACTGTTTTTT. Its translation: CASSQGREREKLFF. This sequence joins TRBV6-5 and TRBJ1-4; perhaps TRBD1 as D (6 bases). The V end lost 5 bases, the J end lost 8 bases, and 15 bases lay between the germline ends. The CDR3 length is 14 residues. Germline V gene data show CDR1 as MNHEY and CDR2 as SVGAGI.

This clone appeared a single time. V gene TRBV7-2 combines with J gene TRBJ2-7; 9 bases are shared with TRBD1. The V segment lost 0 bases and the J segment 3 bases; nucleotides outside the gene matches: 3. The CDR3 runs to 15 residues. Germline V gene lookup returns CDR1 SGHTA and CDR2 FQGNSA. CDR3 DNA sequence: TGTGCCAGCAGCTTAGCGACGACAGGGGGCTACGAGCAGTACTTC. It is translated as CASSLATTGGYEQYF. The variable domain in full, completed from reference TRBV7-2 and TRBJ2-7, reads GAGVSQSPSNKVTEKGKDVELRCDPISGHTALYWYRQSLGQGLEFLIYFQGNSAPDKSGLPSDRFSAERTGGSVSTLTIQRTQQEDSAVYLCASSLATTGGYEQYFGPGTRLTVT.

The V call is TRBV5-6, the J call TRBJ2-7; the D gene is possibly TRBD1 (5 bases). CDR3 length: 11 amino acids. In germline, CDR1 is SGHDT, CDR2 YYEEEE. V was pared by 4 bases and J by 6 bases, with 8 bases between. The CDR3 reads CASSMTVEQYF. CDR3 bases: TGTGCCAGCAGCATGACAGTCGAGCAGTACTTC.

This chain's CDR3 is CASSFVPSGGGDTQYF. For the CDR3, the DNA is TGCGCCAGCAGCTTTGTGCCTAGCGGGGGAGGTGATACGCAGTATTTT. The V call is TRBV5-1, the J call TRBJ2-3; TRBD2 agrees at 10 bases. The CDR3 sequence is 16 residues long. With V trimmed by 2 bases and J by 6 bases, 9 bases remained unmatched. Germline V gene sequence: CDR1 SGHRS, CDR2 YFSETQ.

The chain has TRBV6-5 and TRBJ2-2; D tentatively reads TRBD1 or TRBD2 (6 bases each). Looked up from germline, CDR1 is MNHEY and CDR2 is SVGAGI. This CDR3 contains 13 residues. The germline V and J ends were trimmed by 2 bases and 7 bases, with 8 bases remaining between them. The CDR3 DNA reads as TGTGCCAGCAGTTACGGGGGGCGCGGGGAGCTGTTTTTT. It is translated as CASSYGGRGELFF.

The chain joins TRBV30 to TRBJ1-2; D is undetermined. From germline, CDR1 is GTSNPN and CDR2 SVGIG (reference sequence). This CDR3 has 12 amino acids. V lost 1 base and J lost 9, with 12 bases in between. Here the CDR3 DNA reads TGTGCCTGGAGTGAGCCCCCCGGGAGCTACACCTTC. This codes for CAWSEPPGSYTF.

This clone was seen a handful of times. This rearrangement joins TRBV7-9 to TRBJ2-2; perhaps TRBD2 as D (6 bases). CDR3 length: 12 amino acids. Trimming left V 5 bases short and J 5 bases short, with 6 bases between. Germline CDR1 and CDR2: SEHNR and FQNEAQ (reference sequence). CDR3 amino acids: CASSGGTGELFF. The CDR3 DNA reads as TGTGCCAGCAGCGGGGGGACCGGGGAGCTGTTTTTT.

This CDR3 reads CATSRGVGGNFYEQYF. The CDR3 DNA is TGTGCCACCAGCAGAGGAGTTGGGGGTAACTTCTACGAGCAGTACTTC. This chain uses TRBV15 with TRBJ2-7, with D possibly being TRBD1 or TRBD2 (5 bases each). Germline V CDR1 and CDR2: LNHNV, YYDKDF (reference sequence). The V and J ends lost 1 base and 3 bases respectively, with 16 bases between them. CDR3 length: 16 amino acids.

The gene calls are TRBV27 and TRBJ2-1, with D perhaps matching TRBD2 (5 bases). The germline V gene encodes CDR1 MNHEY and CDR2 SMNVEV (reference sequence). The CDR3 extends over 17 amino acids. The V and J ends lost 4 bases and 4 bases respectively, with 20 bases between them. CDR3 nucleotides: TGTGCCAGCAGTTCCCCTCTTGCCAGCGGCTATTACAATGAGCAGTTCTTC. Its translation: CASSSPLASGYYNEQFF.

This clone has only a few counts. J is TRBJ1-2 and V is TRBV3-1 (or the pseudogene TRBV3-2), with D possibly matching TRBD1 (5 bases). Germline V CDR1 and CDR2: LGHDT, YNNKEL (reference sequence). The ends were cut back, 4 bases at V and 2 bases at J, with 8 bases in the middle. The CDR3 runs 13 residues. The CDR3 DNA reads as TGTGCCAGCAGCCCGCGGGGGAACTATGGCTACACCTTC. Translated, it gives CASSPRGNYGYTF.

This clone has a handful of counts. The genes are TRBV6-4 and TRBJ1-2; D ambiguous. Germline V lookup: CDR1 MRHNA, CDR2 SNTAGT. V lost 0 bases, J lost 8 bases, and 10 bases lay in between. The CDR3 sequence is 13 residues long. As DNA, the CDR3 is TGTGCCAGCAGTGACTCGAGAGCGGGGGGCTACACCTTC. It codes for CASSDSRAGGYTF.

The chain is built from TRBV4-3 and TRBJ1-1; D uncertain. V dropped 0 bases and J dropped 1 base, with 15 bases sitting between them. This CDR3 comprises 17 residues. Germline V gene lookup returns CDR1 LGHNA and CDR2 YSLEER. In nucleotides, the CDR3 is TGCGCCAGCAGCCAAGATTCTGTGTATCAGAGGAACACTGAAGCTTTCTTT. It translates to CASSQDSVYQRNTEAFF.

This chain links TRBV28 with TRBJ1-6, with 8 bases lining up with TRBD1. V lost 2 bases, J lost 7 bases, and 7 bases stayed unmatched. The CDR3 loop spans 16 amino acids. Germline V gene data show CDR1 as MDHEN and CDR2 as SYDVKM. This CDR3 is CASSLTGQGNNSPLHF. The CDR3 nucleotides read TGTGCCAGCAGTTTAACCGGACAGGGCAACAATTCACCCCTCCACTTT.

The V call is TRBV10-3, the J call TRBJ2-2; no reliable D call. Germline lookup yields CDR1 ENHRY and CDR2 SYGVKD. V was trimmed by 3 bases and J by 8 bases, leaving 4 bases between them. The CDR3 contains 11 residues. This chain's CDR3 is CAISEPGELFF. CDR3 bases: TGTGCCATCAGTGAACCTGGGGAGCTGTTTTTT.

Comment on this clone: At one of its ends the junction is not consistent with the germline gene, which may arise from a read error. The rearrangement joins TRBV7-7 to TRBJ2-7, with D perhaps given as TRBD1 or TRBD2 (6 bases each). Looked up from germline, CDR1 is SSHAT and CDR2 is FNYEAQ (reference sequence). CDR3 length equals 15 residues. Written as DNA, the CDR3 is TGTGCTAGCAGCCCAGCACAGGGAGGAGGCTACGAGCAGTACTTC. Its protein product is CASSPAQGGGYEQYF.

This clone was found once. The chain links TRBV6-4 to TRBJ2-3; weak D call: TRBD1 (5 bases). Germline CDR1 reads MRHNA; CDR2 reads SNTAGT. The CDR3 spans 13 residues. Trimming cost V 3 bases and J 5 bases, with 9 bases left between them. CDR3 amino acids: CASSEGAEDTQYF. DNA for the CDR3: TGTGCCAGCAGTGAAGGGGCTGAAGATACGCAGTATTTT.

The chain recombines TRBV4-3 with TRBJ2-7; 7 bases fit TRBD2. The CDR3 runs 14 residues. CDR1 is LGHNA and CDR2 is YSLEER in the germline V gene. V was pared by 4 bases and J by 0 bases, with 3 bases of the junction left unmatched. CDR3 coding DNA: TGCGCCAGCAGCCCCCGGACTAGCTCCTACGAGCAGTACTTC. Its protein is CASSPRTSSYEQYF.

CDR3 amino acids: CASSLTGGSYEQYF. For the CDR3, the DNA is TGTGCCAGCAGTTTGACGGGTGGCTCCTACGAGCAGTACTTC. The chain uses TRBV6-2 or TRBV6-3 and TRBJ2-7; D is ambiguous. Germline CDR1 reads MNHEY; CDR2 reads SVGEGT. This CDR3 is 14 amino acids long. V dropped 4 bases and J dropped 0 bases, with 10 bases sitting between them.

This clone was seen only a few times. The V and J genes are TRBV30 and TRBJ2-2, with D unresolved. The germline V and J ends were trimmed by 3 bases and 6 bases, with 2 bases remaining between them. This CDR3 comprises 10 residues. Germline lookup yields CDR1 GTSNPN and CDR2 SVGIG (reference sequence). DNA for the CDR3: TGTGCCTGGAGGGCCGGGGAGCTGTTTTTT. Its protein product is CAWRAGELFF.

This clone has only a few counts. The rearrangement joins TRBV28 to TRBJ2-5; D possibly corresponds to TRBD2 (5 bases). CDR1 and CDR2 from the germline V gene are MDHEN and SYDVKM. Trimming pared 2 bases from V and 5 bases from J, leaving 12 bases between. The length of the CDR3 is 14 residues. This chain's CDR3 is CASSLGGSGETQYF. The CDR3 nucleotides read TGTGCCAGCAGTTTAGGTGGGAGTGGGGAGACCCAGTACTTC.